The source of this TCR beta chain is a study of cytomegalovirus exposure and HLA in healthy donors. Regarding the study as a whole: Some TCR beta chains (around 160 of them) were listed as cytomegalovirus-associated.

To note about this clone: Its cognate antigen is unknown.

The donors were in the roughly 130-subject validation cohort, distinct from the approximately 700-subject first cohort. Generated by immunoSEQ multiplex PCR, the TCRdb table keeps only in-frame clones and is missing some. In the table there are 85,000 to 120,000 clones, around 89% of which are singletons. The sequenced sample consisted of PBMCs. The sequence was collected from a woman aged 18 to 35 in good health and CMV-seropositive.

The CDR3 region is CASSHRRGGNEKLFF. DNA for the CDR3: TGCGCCAGCAGCCACCGGCGGGGTGGTAATGAAAAACTGTTTTTT. This chain joins TRBV4-3 and TRBJ1-4; D unclear. Trimming removed 3 bases from V and 4 bases from J, with 12 bases in between. CDR1 is LGHNA and CDR2 is YSLEER in the germline V gene. CDR3 length equals 15 residues.